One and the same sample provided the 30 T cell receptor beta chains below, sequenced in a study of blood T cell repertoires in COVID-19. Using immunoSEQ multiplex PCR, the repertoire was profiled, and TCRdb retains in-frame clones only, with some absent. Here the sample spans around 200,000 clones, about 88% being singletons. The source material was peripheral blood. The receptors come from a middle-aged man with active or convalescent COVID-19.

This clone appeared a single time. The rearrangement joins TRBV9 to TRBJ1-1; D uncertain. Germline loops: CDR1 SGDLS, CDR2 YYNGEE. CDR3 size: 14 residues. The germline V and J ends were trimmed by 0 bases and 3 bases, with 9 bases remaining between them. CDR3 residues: CASSVEPGDTEAFF. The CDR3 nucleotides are TGTGCCAGCAGCGTAGAACCCGGGGACACTGAAGCTTTCTTT. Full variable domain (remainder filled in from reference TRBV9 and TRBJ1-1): DSGVTQTPKHLITATGQRVTLRCSPRSGDLSVYWYQQSLDQGLQFLIQYYNGEERAKGNILERFSAQQFPDLHSELNLSSLELGDSALYFCASSVEPGDTEAFFGQGTRLTVV.

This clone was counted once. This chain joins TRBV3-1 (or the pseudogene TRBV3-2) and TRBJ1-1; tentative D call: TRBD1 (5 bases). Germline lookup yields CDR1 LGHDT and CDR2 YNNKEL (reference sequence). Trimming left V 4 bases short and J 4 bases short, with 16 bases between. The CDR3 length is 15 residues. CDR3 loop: CASSPSRLGGTEAFF. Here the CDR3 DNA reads TGTGCCAGCAGCCCGTCGAGACTCGGGGGCACTGAAGCTTTCTTT.

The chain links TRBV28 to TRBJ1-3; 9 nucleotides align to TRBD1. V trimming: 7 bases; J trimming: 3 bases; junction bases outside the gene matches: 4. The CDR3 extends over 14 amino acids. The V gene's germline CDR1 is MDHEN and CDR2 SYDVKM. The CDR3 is CASKQGALGNTIYF. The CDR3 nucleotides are TGTGCCAGCAAACAGGGGGCGCTTGGAAACACCATATATTTT.

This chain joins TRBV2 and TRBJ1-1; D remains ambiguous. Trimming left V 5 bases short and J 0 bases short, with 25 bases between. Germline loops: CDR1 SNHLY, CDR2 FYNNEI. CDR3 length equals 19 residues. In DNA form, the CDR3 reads TGTGCCAGCAGTAATATCGACCCGGGGAGGAAGGGAATGAACACTGAAGCTTTCTTT. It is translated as CASSNIDPGRKGMNTEAFF.

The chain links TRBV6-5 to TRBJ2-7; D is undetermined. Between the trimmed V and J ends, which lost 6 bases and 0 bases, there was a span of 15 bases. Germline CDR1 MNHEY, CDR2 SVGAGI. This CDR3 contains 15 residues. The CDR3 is CASSHDTFRSYEQYF. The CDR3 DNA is TGTGCCAGCAGCCACGACACCTTTCGCTCCTACGAGCAGTACTTC.

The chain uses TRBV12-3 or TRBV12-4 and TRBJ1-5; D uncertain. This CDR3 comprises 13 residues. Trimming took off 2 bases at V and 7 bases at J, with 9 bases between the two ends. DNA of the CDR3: TGTGCCAGCAGTTTAAAAGAGGAACAGCCCCAGCATTTT. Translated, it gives CASSLKEEQPQHF.

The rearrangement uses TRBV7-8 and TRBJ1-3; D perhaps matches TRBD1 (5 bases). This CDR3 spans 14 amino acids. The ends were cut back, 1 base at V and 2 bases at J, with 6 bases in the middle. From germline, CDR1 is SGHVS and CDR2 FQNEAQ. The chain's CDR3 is CASSLGTTGNTIYF. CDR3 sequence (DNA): TGTGCCAGCAGCTTAGGGACAACTGGAAACACCATATATTTT. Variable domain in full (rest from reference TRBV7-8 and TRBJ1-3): GAGVSQSPRYKVAKRGQDVALRCDPISGHVSLFWYQQALGQGPEFLTYFQNEAQLDKSGLPSDRFFAERPEGSVSTLKIQRTQQEDSAVYLCASSLGTTGNTIYFGEGSWLTVV.

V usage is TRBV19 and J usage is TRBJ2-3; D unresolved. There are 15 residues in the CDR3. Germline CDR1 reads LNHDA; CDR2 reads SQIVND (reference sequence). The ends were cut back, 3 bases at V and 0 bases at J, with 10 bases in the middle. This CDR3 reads CASSMLSVSTDTQYF. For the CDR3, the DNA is TGTGCCAGTAGTATGCTTTCGGTAAGCACAGATACGCAGTATTTT.

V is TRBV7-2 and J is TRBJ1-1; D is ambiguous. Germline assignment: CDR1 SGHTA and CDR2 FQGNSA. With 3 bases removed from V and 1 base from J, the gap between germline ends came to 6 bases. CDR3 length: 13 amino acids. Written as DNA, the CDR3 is TGTGCCAGCAGCTTTGCAGAGAACACTGAAGCTTTCTTT. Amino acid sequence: CASSFAENTEAFF.

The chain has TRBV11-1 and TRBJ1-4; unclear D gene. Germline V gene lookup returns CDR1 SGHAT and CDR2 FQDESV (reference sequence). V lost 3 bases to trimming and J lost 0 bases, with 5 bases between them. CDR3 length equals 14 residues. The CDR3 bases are TGTGCCAGCAGCTTCGGTACAACTAATGAAAAACTGTTTTTT. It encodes CASSFGTTNEKLFF.

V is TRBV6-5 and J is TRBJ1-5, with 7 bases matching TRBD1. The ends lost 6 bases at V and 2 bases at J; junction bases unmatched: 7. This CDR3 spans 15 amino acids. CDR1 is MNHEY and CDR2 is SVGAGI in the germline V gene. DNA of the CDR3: TGTGCCAGCAGGGGGGCAGGGGGAGGCAATCAGCCCCAGCATTTT. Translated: CASRGAGGGNQPQHF.

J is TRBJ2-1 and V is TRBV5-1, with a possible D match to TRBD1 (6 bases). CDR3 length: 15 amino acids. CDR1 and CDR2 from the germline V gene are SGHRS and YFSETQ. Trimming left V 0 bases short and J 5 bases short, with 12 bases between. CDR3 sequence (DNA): TGCGCCAGCAGCTTGGTGGGGGACACAAACAATGAGCAGTTCTTC. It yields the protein CASSLVGDTNNEQFF.

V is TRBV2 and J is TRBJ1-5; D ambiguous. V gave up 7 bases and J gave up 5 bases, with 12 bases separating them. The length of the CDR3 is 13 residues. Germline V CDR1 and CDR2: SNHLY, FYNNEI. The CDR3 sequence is CASNGVGDQPQHF. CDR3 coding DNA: TGTGCCAGCAATGGGGTGGGAGATCAGCCCCAGCATTTT.

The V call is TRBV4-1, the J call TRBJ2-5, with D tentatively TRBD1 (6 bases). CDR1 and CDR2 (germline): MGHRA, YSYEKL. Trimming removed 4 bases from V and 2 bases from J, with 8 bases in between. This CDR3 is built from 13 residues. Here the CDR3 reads CASSLQGQETQYF. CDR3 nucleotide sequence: TGCGCCAGCAGCCTACAGGGACAAGAGACCCAGTACTTC.

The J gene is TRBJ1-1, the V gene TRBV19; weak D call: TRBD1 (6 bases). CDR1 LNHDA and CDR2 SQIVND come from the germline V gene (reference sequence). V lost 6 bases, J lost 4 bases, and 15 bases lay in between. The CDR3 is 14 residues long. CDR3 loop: CASRDNRESTEAFF. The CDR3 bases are TGTGCCAGTAGGGACAACAGGGAAAGCACTGAAGCTTTCTTT.

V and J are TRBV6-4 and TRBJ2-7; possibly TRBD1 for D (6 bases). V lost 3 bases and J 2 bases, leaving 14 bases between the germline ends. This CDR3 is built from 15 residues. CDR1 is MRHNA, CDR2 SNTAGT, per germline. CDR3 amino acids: CASSEFSGATYEQYF. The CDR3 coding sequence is TGTGCCAGCAGTGAATTTTCAGGGGCCACCTACGAGCAGTACTTC.

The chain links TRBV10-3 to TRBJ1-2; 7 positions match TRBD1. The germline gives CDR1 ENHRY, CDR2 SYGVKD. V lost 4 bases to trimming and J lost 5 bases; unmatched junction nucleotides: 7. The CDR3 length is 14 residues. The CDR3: CAISGTGRAYGYTF. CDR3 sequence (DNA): TGTGCCATCAGTGGGACAGGACGAGCGTATGGCTACACCTTC.

CDR3 sequence: CASSYAGLEQYF. CDR3 nucleotides: TGTGCCAGCAGTTACGCAGGCCTCGAGCAGTACTTC. The chain has TRBV6-5 and TRBJ2-7; no firm D call. V lost 2 bases and J 6 bases, leaving 8 bases between the germline ends. This CDR3 comprises 12 residues. Germline V CDR1 and CDR2: MNHEY, SVGAGI.

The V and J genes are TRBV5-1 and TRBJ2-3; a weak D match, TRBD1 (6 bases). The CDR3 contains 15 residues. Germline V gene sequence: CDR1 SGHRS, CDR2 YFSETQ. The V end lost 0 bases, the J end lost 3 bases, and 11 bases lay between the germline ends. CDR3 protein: CASSLALTGTDTQYF. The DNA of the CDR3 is TGCGCCAGCAGCTTGGCCTTAACAGGGACAGATACGCAGTATTTT.

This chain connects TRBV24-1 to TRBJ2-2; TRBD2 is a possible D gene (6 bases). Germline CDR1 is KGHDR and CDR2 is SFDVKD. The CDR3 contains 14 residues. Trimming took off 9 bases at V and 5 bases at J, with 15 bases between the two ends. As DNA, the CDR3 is TGTGCCACCCGGGGGACGGTTCTTACCGGGGAGCTGTTTTTT. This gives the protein CATRGTVLTGELFF.

The DNA of the CDR3 is TGTGCCAGCAGCCCCACCTCAAGCGGGGCGTACAATGAGCAGTTCTTC. Translation gives CASSPTSSGAYNEQFF. This chain uses TRBV7-2 with TRBJ2-1, with 7 bases lining up with TRBD2. V gave up 5 bases and J gave up 4 bases; unmatched junction bases: 11. The germline gives CDR1 SGHTA, CDR2 FQGNSA. CDR3 length: 16 amino acids.

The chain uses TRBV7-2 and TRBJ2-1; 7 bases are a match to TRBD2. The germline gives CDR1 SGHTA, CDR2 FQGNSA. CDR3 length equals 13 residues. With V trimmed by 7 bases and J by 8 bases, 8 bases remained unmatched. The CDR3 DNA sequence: TGTGCCAGCACCTGGGGGGGGTGGGATGAGCAGTTCTTC. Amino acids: CASTWGGWDEQFF.

CDR3 sequence (DNA): TGCGCCAGCAGCCGAGGAGGGAGCTCCTACAATGAGCAGTTCTTC. Amino acid sequence: CASSRGGSSYNEQFF. The chain combines TRBV4-3 with TRBJ2-1; TRBD2 is a possible D gene (6 bases). This CDR3 is built from 15 residues. Trimming took 4 bases from V and 0 from J, leaving 10 bases between them. The germline V gene has CDR1 LGHNA and CDR2 YSLEER.

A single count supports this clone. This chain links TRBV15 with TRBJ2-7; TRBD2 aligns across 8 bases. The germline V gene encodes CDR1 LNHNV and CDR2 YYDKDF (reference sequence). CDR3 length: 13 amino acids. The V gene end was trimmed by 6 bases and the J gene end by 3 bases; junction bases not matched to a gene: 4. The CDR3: CATRGSGVYEQYF. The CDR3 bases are TGTGCCACCAGAGGTAGCGGGGTCTACGAGCAGTACTTC.

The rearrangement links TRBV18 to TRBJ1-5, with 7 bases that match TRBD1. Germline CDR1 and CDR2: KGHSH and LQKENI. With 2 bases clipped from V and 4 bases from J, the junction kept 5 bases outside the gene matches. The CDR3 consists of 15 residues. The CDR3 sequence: CASSPTPGGNQPQHF. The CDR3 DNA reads TGTGCCAGCTCACCAACGCCAGGGGGTAATCAGCCCCAGCATTTT.

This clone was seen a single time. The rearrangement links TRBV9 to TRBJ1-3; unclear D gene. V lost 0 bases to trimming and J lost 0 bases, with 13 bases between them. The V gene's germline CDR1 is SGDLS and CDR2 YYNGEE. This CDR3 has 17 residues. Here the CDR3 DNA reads TGTGCCAGCAGCGTAGCTACTACGCACGCCTCTGGAAACACCATATATTTT. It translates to CASSVATTHASGNTIYF.

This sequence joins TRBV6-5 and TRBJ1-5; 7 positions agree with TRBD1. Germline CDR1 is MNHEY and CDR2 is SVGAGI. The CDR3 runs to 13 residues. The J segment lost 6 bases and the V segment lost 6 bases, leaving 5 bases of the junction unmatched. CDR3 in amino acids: CASRRQGGQPQHF. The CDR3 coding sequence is TGTGCCAGCAGAAGACAGGGAGGTCAGCCCCAGCATTTT.

The CDR3 DNA reads as TGTGCCAGCAGTTACGAAAGAGGGACAGGGGATAATTCACCCCTCCACTTT. Its protein product is CASSYERGTGDNSPLHF. The chain has TRBV6-2 or TRBV6-3 and TRBJ1-6, with 10 positions matching TRBD1. V shed 2 bases and J 5 bases; nucleotides not matched to a gene: 6. Looked up from germline, CDR1 is MNHEY and CDR2 is SVGEGT. This CDR3 is built from 17 residues.

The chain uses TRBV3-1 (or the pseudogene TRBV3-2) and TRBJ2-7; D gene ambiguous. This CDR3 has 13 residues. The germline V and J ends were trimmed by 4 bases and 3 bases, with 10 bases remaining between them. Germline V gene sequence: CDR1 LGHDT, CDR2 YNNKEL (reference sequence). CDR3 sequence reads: CASSPYKHYEQYF. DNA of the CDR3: TGTGCCAGCAGCCCATATAAACACTACGAGCAGTACTTC.

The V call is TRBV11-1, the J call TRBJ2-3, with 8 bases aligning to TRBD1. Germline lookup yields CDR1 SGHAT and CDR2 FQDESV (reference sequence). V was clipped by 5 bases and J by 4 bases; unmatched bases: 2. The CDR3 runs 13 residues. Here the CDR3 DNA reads TGTGCCAGCAGCGCGACAGGGGCAGATACGCAGTATTTT. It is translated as CASSATGADTQYF.